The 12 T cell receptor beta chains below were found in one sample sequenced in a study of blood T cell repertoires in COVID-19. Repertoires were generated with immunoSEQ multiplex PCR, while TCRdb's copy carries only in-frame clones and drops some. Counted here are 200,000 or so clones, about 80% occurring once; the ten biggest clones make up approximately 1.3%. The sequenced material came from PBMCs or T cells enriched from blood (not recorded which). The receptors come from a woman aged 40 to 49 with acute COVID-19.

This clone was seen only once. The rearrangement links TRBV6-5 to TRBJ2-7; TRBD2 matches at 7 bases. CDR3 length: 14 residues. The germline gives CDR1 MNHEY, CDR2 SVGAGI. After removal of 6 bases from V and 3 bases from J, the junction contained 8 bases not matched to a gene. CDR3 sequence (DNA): TGTGCCAGCAGGGTGGGAGGGTCCAACTACGAGCAGTACTTC. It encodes CASRVGGSNYEQYF.

The CDR3 DNA reads as TGTGCCAGCAGCCCCGGGACAGAGCTCCTTCAGCCCCAGCATTTT. Translation gives CASSPGTELLQPQHF. This chain joins TRBV7-9 and TRBJ1-5; 7 bases align to TRBD1. The CDR3 spans 15 residues. Germline values: CDR1 SEHNR, CDR2 FQNEAQ (reference sequence). Trimming removed 5 bases from V and 6 bases from J; junction bases left unmatched: 10. Full variable domain (rest looked up from reference TRBV7-9 and TRBJ1-5): DTGVSQNPRHKITKRGQNVTFRCDPISEHNRLYWYRQTLGQGPEFLTYFQNEAQLEKSRLLSDRFSAERPKGSFSTLEIQRTEQGDSAMYLCASSPGTELLQPQHFGDGTRLSIL.

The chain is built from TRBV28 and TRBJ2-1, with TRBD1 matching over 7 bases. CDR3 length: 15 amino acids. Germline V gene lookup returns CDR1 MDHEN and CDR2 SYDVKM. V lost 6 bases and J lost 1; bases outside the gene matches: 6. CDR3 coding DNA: TGTGCCAGCAGCCCAAGGACAGGATCCTACAATGAGCAGTTCTTC. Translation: CASSPRTGSYNEQFF.

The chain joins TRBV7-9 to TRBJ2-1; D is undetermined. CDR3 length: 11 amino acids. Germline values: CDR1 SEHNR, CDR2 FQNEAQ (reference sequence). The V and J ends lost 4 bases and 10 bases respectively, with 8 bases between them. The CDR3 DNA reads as TGTGCCAGCAGCTCTATCCAAGAGCAGTTCTTC. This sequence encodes CASSSIQEQFF.

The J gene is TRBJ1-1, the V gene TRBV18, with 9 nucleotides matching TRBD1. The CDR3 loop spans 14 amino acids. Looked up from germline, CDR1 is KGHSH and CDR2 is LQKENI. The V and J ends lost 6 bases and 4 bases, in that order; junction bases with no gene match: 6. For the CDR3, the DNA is TGTGCCAGCTCTAAAGGGACAGGGATCACTGAAGCTTTCTTT. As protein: CASSKGTGITEAFF.

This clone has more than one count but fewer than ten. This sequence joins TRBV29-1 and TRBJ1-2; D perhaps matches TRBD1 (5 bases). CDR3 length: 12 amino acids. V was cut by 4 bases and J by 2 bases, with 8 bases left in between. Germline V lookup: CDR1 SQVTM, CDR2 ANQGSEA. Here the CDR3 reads CSVGKGNYGYTF. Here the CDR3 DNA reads TGCAGCGTTGGTAAGGGGAACTATGGCTACACCTTC.

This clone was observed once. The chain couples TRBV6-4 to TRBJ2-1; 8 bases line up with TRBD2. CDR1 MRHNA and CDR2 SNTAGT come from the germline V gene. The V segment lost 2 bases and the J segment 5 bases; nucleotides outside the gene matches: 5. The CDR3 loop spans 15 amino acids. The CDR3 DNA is TGTGCCAGCAGTGACGGGGCGGGAGGCAACAATGAGCAGTTCTTC. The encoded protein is CASSDGAGGNNEQFF.

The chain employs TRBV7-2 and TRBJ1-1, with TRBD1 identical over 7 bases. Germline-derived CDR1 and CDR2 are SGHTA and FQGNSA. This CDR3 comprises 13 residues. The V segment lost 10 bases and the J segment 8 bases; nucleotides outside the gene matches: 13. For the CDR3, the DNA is TGTGCCACCTTTATGGCAGGGGGACGGGAAGCTTTCTTT. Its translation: CATFMAGGREAFF.

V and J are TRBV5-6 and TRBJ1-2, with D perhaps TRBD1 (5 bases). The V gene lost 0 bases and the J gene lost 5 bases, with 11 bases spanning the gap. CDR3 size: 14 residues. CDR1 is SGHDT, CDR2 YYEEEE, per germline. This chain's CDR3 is CASSLGRVGYGYTF. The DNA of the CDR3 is TGTGCCAGCAGCTTGGGCAGGGTAGGGTATGGCTACACCTTC.

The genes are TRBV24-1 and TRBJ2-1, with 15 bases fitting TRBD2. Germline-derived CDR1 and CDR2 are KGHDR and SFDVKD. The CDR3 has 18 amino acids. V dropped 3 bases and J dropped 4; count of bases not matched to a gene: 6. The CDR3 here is CATSDKKGLAGGYNEQFF. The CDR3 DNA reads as TGTGCCACCAGTGATAAGAAGGGACTAGCGGGGGGTTACAATGAGCAGTTCTTC.

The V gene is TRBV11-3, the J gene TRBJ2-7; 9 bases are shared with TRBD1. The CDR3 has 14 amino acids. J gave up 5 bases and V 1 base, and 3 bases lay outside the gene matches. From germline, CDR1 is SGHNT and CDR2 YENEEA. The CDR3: CASSLGGQGHEQYF. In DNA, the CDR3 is TGTGCCAGCAGCTTAGGGGGACAGGGTCACGAGCAGTACTTC.

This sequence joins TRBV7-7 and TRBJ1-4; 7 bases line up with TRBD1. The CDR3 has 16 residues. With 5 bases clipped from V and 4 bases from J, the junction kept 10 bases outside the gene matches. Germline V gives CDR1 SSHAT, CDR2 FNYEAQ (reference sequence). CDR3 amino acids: CASSPNPGQSNEKLFF. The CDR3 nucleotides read TGTGCCAGCAGCCCCAATCCGGGACAGAGTAATGAAAAACTGTTTTTT.